The entry below gives a single T cell receptor (beta chain) sequence along with its context. Measured with immunoSEQ multiplex PCR; TCRdb has only the in-frame clones, and not every one. The data show 110,000 or so clones, roughly 90% seen once. This entry belongs to a study of T cell responses to AZD1222 COVID-19 vaccine. The CDR3 runs 14 residues. The V gene's germline CDR1 is MNHEY and CDR2 SMNVEV (reference sequence). V lost 2 bases to trimming and J lost 6 bases, with 14 bases between them. The V gene is TRBV27, the J gene TRBJ2-7, with D possibly matching TRBD1 (6 bases). Specimen: peripheral blood, collected on day 0 of AZD1222 vaccination. This sequence originates from an adult in good health. CDR3 in amino acids: CASSLMGASGEQYF. CDR3 DNA: TGTGCCAGCAGTTTAATGGGGGCCTCGGGCGAGCAGTACTTC.